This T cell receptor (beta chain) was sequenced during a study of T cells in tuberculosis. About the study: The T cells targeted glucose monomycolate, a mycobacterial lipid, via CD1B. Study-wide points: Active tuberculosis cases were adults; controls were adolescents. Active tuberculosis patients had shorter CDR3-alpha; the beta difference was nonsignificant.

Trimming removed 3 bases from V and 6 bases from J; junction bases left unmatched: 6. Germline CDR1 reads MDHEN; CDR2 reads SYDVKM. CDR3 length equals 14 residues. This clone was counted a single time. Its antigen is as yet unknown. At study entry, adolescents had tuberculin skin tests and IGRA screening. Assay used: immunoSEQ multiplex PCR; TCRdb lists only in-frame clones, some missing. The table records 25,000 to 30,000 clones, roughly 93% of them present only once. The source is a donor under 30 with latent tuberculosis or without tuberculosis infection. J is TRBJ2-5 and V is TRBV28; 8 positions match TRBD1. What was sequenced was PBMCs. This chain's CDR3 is CASSLTTGGQTQYF. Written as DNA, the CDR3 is TGTGCCAGCAGTTTGACCACAGGGGGGCAGACCCAGTACTTC.